This TCR beta chain was sequenced for a study of regulatory T cells in long-lasting Graves disease. Construction of TCR beta libraries relied on iRepertoire HTBI primers and on Arm-PCR targeting CDR3 regions. TCRdb itself ran the multiplex PCR reads through MiXCR, one entry per CDR3 protein. Of 400,000 to 500,000 distinct CDR3 sequences in the sample, around a fifth were seen once. The CDR3 loop spans 13 amino acids. Germline CDR1 reads DFQATT; CDR2 reads SNEGSKA (reference sequence). V dropped 5 bases and J dropped 1 base, with 12 bases sitting between them. This clonotype was seen a few times. Time point reported: persistent/refractory GD, antithyroid drugs over 5 years with positive TRAb. Extracted PBMC RNA gave rise to the TCR library.

The receptor comes from a female donor with Graves disease. The rearrangement links TRBV20-1 to TRBJ2-7, with D possibly being TRBD1 (6 bases). This specimen was peripheral blood mononuclear cells (PBMCs), taken when the disease was refractory, from a patient treated with antithyroid drugs. In DNA form, the CDR3 reads TGCAGTGCTCGGACAGTTGATTCCTACGAGCAGTACTTC. Translation: CSARTVDSYEQYF.